Here is one TCR beta chain with its context. In its sample, this clone was seen once. Its antigen is not yet known. No quality values exist for individual bases; no much larger clone is one base distant. These data come from a study of a mutant IDH1 vaccine in newly diagnosed glioma (dated by TCRdb to 2020 to 2022). Study-level background: Across visits V03 through V10, patients got a total of eight vaccinations, given in weeks 1, 3, 5, 7, 11, 15, 19 and 23. Longitudinal TCRB deep sequencing was performed for some 25 treated patients wherever samples were available for exploratory analyses. Vaccination was initiated 4-6 weeks after radiotherapy alone, or concurrently with temozolomide cycles in the chemotherapy-containing groups. Before enrollment, patients had received standard therapy of radiotherapy alone, temozolomide alone, or radiochemotherapy with temozolomide; most received the combination. Six visits were used for peripheral blood collection: V03 (baseline), V05, V07, V10, V12 and V13. The roughly 30 treated patients were approximately 60% male and around 38% female, with a mean age of 40.4 years. What the study reported, not specific to this receptor: PBMC samples for TCRB deep sequencing were selected based on availability. Across multiple MHC alleles, vaccine-induced immune responses were seen in 93.3% of patients. It was noted by the authors that analyses of patient blood samples could not be reproduced owing to sample limitations. Pseudoprogression appeared unrelated to alterations in the top peripheral T cell clonotypes detected by TCRB sequencing.

This specimen's time point label, per the study, means: week 11, during vaccination. Every vaccine dose consisted of 300 ug of a 20-mer mutant IDH1 peptide in Montanide, administered subcutaneously together with topical imiquimod. Donors had newly diagnosed WHO grade 3 or 4 IDH1-mutant astrocytomas with loss of nuclear ATRX. The samples were drawn from NOA16, a multicentre, single-arm, open-label phase I trial in Germany that tested a mutant IDH1 peptide vaccine in humans for the first time. Genomic DNA for TCRB sequencing was extracted from EDTA blood using the DNeasy Blood and Tissue Kit. To prepare the library, the immunoSEQ multiplex PCR assay was applied. Following the manufacturer's protocol, the hsTCRB Kit was used to amplify rearranged TCR beta chain sequences. An Illumina MiSeq was used to sequence the TCRB libraries. Turning to the authors' computational methods: The kit vendor's proprietary platform handled demultiplexing, trimming and gene mapping. The table comes from immuneACCESS by way of TCRdb, which keeps in-frame sequences with V and J called. Part of the clones is missing from these tables; in studies checked, under half for an unresolved V gene and the rest for unknown reasons. The V and J calls and the clone size are those of that table, but D and trimming were determined from the DNA. This sample gives fewer than 150,000 clones in total; almost 90% of them show up just once. The top ten clonotypes cover 0.5% to 0.65% of the sample.

The CDR3 holds 12 amino acids from the cysteine to the phenylalanine. Of the read, only the CDR3 DNA is kept; its 36 bases are in frame from base 1. The junction carries 7 bases between V and J, which are trimmed by 2 bases and 6 bases respectively. The germline V gene (reference sequence) specifies LNHNV as CDR1 and YYDKDF as CDR2. The clonotype comes from a woman aged 45-65 years with glioma. The receptor chain draws on TRBV15 and TRBJ2-5, with the D gene tentatively TRBD1 or TRBD2, based on 5 matching bases in each. Material: PBMCs, obtained from a glioma patient whose treatment included an IDH1 peptide vaccine. The bases read TGTGCCACCAGCAGAACGGGACAGACCCAGTACTTC. This gives the protein CATSRTGQTQYF.